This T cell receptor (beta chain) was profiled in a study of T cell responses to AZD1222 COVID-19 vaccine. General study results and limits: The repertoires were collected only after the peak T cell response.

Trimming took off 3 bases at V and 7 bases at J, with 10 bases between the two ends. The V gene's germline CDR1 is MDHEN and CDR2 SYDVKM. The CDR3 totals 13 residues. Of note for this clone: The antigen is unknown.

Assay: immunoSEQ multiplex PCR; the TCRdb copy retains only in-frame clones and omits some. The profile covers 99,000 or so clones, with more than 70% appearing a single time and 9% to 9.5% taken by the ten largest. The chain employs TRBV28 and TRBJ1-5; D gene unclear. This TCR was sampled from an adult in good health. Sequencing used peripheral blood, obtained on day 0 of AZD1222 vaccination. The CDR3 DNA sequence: TGTGCCAGCAGTTTCCAGGCGGGGCAGCCCCAGCATTTT. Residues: CASSFQAGQPQHF.